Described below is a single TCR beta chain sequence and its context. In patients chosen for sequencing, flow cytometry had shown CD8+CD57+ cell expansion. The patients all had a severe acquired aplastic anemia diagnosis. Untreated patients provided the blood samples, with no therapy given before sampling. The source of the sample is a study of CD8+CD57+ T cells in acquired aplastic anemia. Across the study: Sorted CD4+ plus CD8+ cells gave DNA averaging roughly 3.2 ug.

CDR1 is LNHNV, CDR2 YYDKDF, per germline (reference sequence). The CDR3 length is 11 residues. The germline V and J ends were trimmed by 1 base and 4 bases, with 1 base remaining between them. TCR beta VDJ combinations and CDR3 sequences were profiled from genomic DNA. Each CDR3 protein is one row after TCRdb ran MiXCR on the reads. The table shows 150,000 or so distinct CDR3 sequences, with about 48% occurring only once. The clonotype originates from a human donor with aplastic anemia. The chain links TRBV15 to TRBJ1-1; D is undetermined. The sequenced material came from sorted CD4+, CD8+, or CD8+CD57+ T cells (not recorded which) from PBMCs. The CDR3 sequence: CATSRVTEAFF. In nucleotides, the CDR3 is TGTGCCACCAGCAGAGTCACTGAAGCTTTCTTT.